This TCR beta chain was retrieved from a study of T cell changes during pregnancy in multiple sclerosis. Assay used: immunoSEQ multiplex PCR; TCRdb lists only in-frame clones, some missing. The sample holds 120,000 or so clones; over 85% are singletons and the top ten take roughly 6%. Germline CDR1 and CDR2: KGHSH and LQKENI. The V gene lost 2 bases and the J gene lost 5 bases, with 10 bases spanning the gap. This CDR3 is built from 14 residues. This TCR was recovered from a female donor with multiple sclerosis, enrolled in a pregnancy study. The sequencing here drew on peripheral blood, taken before pregnancy. This sequence joins TRBV18 and TRBJ1-5, with D uncertain. CDR3 sequence: CASSPAASDQPQHF. The CDR3 DNA follows: TGTGCCAGCTCACCAGCAGCGAGCGATCAGCCCCAGCATTTT.